A selection of T cell receptor beta chains follows, all from one sample in a study of PD-1 blockade in classical Hodgkin lymphoma. Some clones are missing from TCRdb's copy, which holds only in-frame ones; the method was immunoSEQ multiplex PCR. Altogether around 32,000 clones are present, approximately 90% being singletons, with the ten largest covering roughly 1.2%. The specimen sequenced was CD4+ T cells from blood. The receptors were sampled from a human donor with classical Hodgkin lymphoma. Each CDR3 is given with its conserved first and last residue. The order of the fields is D gene, clone size, V gene, J gene, CDR3 DNA, CDR3 protein. D genes are given only for firm matches. A row's size may be missing; if present it is once, few, many or a size class.

d_call: .
clone_size: .
v_call: TRBV4-2
j_call: TRBJ2-1
cdr3_nt: TGTGCCAGCAGCCAAGTTGGGGTAGCGCAGTTCTTC
cdr3_aa: CASSQVGVAQFF

d_call: .
clone_size: .
v_call: TRBV18
j_call: TRBJ1-2
cdr3_nt: TGTGCCAGCTCACCACTCGCTAGGGACTATGGCTACACCTTC
cdr3_aa: CASSPLARDYGYTF

d_call: .
clone_size: .
v_call: TRBV15
j_call: TRBJ1-2
cdr3_nt: TGTGCCACCAGCAGAGAGCTGGATTTCTATGGCTACACCTTC
cdr3_aa: CATSRELDFYGYTF

d_call: TRBD2
clone_size: .
v_call: TRBV5-1
j_call: TRBJ2-1
cdr3_nt: TGCGCCAGCAGCTTGGGGGCCCGACTAGCAAATGAGCAGTTCTTC
cdr3_aa: CASSLGARLANEQFF

d_call: .
clone_size: .
v_call: TRBV19
j_call: TRBJ2-5
cdr3_nt: TGTGCCAGTAGCCCCAAGGGTGGGGAGACCCAGTACTTC
cdr3_aa: CASSPKGGETQYF

d_call: .
clone_size: .
v_call: TRBV28
j_call: TRBJ2-5
cdr3_nt: TGTGCCAGCAGTTTGGGCTCGCAAGAGACCCAGTACTTC
cdr3_aa: CASSLGSQETQYF

d_call: .
clone_size: .
v_call: TRBV19
j_call: TRBJ1-2
cdr3_nt: TGTGCCAGTAGTATAGATCGTTGGTACTATGGCTACACCTTC
cdr3_aa: CASSIDRWYYGYTF

d_call: TRBD1
clone_size: .
v_call: TRBV10-3
j_call: TRBJ1-3
cdr3_nt: TGTGCCACCAGTCATGGGGACAGGGGAAACACCATATATTTT
cdr3_aa: CATSHGDRGNTIYF

d_call: .
clone_size: .
v_call: TRBV10-3
j_call: TRBJ2-2
cdr3_nt: TGTGCCATCAGTGGGGCTAAGGACCCCACCGGGGAGCTGTTTTTT
cdr3_aa: CAISGAKDPTGELFF

d_call: TRBD1
clone_size: .
v_call: TRBV7-9
j_call: TRBJ1-2
cdr3_nt: TGTGCCAGCAGCGCGACGGGACAGTTGATAGATGGCTACACCTTC
cdr3_aa: CASSATGQLIDGYTF

d_call: TRBD1
clone_size: once
v_call: TRBV28
j_call: TRBJ2-5
cdr3_nt: TGTGCCAGCAGCACCAACAGGGGAAGGCGAGAGACCCAGTACTTC
cdr3_aa: CASSTNRGRRETQYF

d_call: .
clone_size: few
v_call: TRBV5-5
j_call: TRBJ1-1
cdr3_nt: TGTGCCAGCAGCCTAGGTAACGGGTTGAACACTGAAGCTTTCTTT
cdr3_aa: CASSLGNGLNTEAFF

d_call: .
clone_size: .
v_call: TRBV7-8
j_call: TRBJ1-4
cdr3_nt: TGTGCCAGCAGCCGATCGACGGGCATTAATGAAAAACTGTTTTTT
cdr3_aa: CASSRSTGINEKLFF

d_call: .
clone_size: .
v_call: TRBV2
j_call: TRBJ1-2
cdr3_nt: TGTGCCAGCAAATTACAGGGATTCAACTATGGCTACACCTTC
cdr3_aa: CASKLQGFNYGYTF

d_call: TRBD1
clone_size: .
v_call: TRBV23-1
j_call: TRBJ2-7
cdr3_nt: TGCGCCAGCAGTCCCGGGACAGGGGGCTTGTGTCTCCACGAGCAGTACTTC
cdr3_aa: CASSPGTGGLCLHEQYF

d_call: .
clone_size: once
v_call: TRBV6-1
j_call: TRBJ2-5
cdr3_nt: TGTGCCAGCAGTCCCTATCCGGGGACTTCGGAGACCCAGTACTTC
cdr3_aa: CASSPYPGTSETQYF

d_call: .
clone_size: .
v_call: TRBV18
j_call: TRBJ2-4
cdr3_nt: TGTGCCAGCTCCCCCGACCCAGCCGGCAAAAACATTCAGTACTTC
cdr3_aa: CASSPDPAGKNIQYF

d_call: .
clone_size: .
v_call: TRBV5-6
j_call: TRBJ2-1
cdr3_nt: TGTGCCAGCAGCTTGGTAAACTTAGGCTACAATGAGCAGTTCTTC
cdr3_aa: CASSLVNLGYNEQFF

d_call: TRBD1
clone_size: .
v_call: TRBV5-1
j_call: TRBJ1-1
cdr3_nt: TGCGCCAGCAGCCAGACAGGGGGCACTGAAGCTTTCTTT
cdr3_aa: CASSQTGGTEAFF

d_call: TRBD2
clone_size: .
v_call: TRBV5-4
j_call: TRBJ2-3
cdr3_nt: TGTGCCAGCAGCCCGACTAGCGGGAGAGAAGGAGATACGCAGTATTTT
cdr3_aa: CASSPTSGREGDTQYF

d_call: .
clone_size: .
v_call: TRBV4-1
j_call: TRBJ1-2
cdr3_nt: TGCGCCAGCAGCCAAGGAGGGAAGAACTATGGCTACACCTTC
cdr3_aa: CASSQGGKNYGYTF

d_call: TRBD1
clone_size: .
v_call: TRBV25-1
j_call: TRBJ1-4
cdr3_nt: TGTGCCAGCAGCGTCACAGGGGGCAGGACTAATGAAAAACTGTTTTTT
cdr3_aa: CASSVTGGRTNEKLFF

d_call: .
clone_size: few
v_call: TRBV19
j_call: TRBJ1-1
cdr3_nt: TGTGCCAGTACCGCTACAACTTCATACACTGAAGCTTTCTTT
cdr3_aa: CASTATTSYTEAFF

d_call: .
clone_size: .
v_call: TRBV2
j_call: TRBJ1-2
cdr3_nt: TGTGCCAGCAGTGATCGCTATGGCTACACCTTC
cdr3_aa: CASSDRYGYTF

d_call: TRBD2
clone_size: once
v_call: TRBV2
j_call: TRBJ2-5
cdr3_nt: TGTGCCAGCAGTGAGCCTCTGGCTAGCGGCGAAGAGACCCAGTACTTC
cdr3_aa: CASSEPLASGEETQYF

d_call: .
clone_size: few
v_call: TRBV25-1
j_call: TRBJ1-2
cdr3_nt: TGTGCCAGCAGTGACCGTGGAACAGCCCGCTCCTATGGCTACACCTTC
cdr3_aa: CASSDRGTARSYGYTF

d_call: TRBD1
clone_size: .
v_call: TRBV9
j_call: TRBJ1-5
cdr3_nt: TGTGCCAGCAGCATTGGGACAGGGCTGGGGCAGCCCCAGCATTTT
cdr3_aa: CASSIGTGLGQPQHF

d_call: TRBD2
clone_size: .
v_call: TRBV5-1
j_call: TRBJ2-1
cdr3_nt: TGCGCCAGCAGCTTGGCGGCTAGCGGGTCCCTCTACAATGAGCAGTTCTTC
cdr3_aa: CASSLAASGSLYNEQFF

d_call: TRBD2
clone_size: once
v_call: TRBV2
j_call: TRBJ2-2
cdr3_nt: TGTGCCAGCGGGGAGCGGGATGGGAGCACCGGGGAGCTGTTTTTT
cdr3_aa: CASGERDGSTGELFF

d_call: .
clone_size: .
v_call: TRBV28
j_call: TRBJ1-5
cdr3_nt: TGTGCCAGCACCCAAGTCTATAGCAATCAGCCCCAGCATTTT
cdr3_aa: CASTQVYSNQPQHF

d_call: TRBD2
clone_size: .
v_call: TRBV11-1
j_call: TRBJ2-1
cdr3_nt: TGTGCCAGCAATCGGCAGGCTGTGCCGGGACTAGCGGACAATGAGCAGTTCTTC
cdr3_aa: CASNRQAVPGLADNEQFF